These 13 T cell receptor beta chains were all obtained from the same sample, sequenced in a study of blood T cell repertoires in COVID-19. TCRdb's table, derived via immunoSEQ multiplex PCR, lists solely in-frame clones and lacks some. This sample yields about 280,000 clones, of which approximately 86% are seen a single time; approximately 8.5% belongs to the top ten. The sequencing sample was made of peripheral blood. The receptors shown here come from a man aged 18 to 29 with active or convalescent COVID-19.

J is TRBJ2-1 and V is TRBV27; unclear D gene. The CDR3 consists of 12 residues. Per the germline V gene, CDR1 is MNHEY and CDR2 is SMNVEV (reference sequence). V was cut by 5 bases and J by 7 bases, with 9 bases left in between. The CDR3 protein is CASSPGANEQFF. The CDR3 bases are TGTGCCAGCAGTCCCGGAGCTAATGAGCAGTTCTTC.

In this sample, this clone turned up once. V usage is TRBV10-3 and J usage is TRBJ1-2; D is ambiguous. Trimming removed 5 bases at V and 8 bases at J, with 9 bases between. This CDR3 comprises 11 residues. Germline loops: CDR1 ENHRY, CDR2 SYGVKD. The CDR3 DNA sequence: TGTGCCATCAGTCCCGGGTTAGGCTACACCTTC. Its protein product is CAISPGLGYTF.

The chain recombines TRBV27 with TRBJ2-7; D possibly corresponds to TRBD2 (5 bases). V dropped 7 bases and J dropped 3 bases, with 13 bases sitting between them. The CDR3 contains 13 residues. The germline gives CDR1 MNHEY, CDR2 SMNVEV (reference sequence). The CDR3 loop reads CASKKSGSYEQYF. The CDR3 DNA reads TGTGCCAGCAAAAAGTCGGGAAGCTACGAGCAGTACTTC.

V usage is TRBV4-2 and J usage is TRBJ2-3; TRBD2 agrees at 10 bases. Losses at the gene ends were 5 bases for V and 2 bases for J; bases not matched to a gene: 16. Looked up from germline, CDR1 is LGHNA and CDR2 is YNFKEQ. There are 19 residues in the CDR3. CDR3 region: CASSLVPSGGRTNTDTQYF. CDR3 DNA: TGTGCCAGCAGCTTGGTCCCTAGCGGGGGCCGAACAAACACAGATACGCAGTATTTT.

This sequence joins TRBV5-4 and TRBJ2-1; 10 positions agree with TRBD2. Germline V gene data show CDR1 as SGHNT and CDR2 as YYREEE (reference sequence). This CDR3 is built from 14 residues. Losses at the gene ends were 4 bases for V and 10 bases for J; bases not matched to a gene: 8. CDR3 sequence reads: CASSPAGGRREQFF. Here the CDR3 DNA reads TGTGCCAGCAGCCCAGCGGGGGGGCGACGGGAGCAGTTCTTC.

The chain recombines TRBV6-5 with TRBJ2-7; D is perhaps TRBD2 (6 bases). The germline CDR1 and CDR2 sequences are MNHEY and SVGAGI. The CDR3 sequence is 14 residues long. The ends were cut back, 6 bases at V and 2 bases at J, with 14 bases in the middle. The CDR3 bases are TGTGCCAGCAGAAGACCTAGCGCAGCCTACGAGCAGTACTTC. Protein: CASRRPSAAYEQYF.

This chain links TRBV10-3 with TRBJ2-5; 10 positions agree with TRBD2. The trim removed 7 bases at V and 5 bases at J, leaving 10 bases unmatched. Germline CDR1 and CDR2: ENHRY and SYGVKD. The CDR3 is 15 amino acids. CDR3 sequence reads: CAIKNSGGPLETQYF. CDR3 DNA: TGTGCCATCAAAAATAGCGGGGGGCCCCTTGAGACCCAGTACTTC.

The chain has TRBV15 and TRBJ2-7, with 8 bases matching TRBD2. The V and J ends lost 5 bases and 3 bases, in that order; junction bases with no gene match: 3. The CDR3 consists of 13 residues. Germline V gene data show CDR1 as LNHNV and CDR2 as YYDKDF (reference sequence). The CDR3: CATSPGTSYEQYF. CDR3 in DNA: TGTGCCACCAGCCCCGGGACTAGCTACGAGCAGTACTTC.

V and J are TRBV27 and TRBJ1-2, with 9 positions matching TRBD1. The CDR3 contains 15 residues. In germline, CDR1 is MNHEY, CDR2 SMNVEV (reference sequence). Losses at the gene ends were 8 bases for V and 4 bases for J; bases not matched to a gene: 11. This CDR3 reads CASLPLDRGGYGYTF. CDR3 DNA sequence: TGTGCCAGCCTCCCCCTGGACAGGGGTGGCTATGGCTACACCTTC.

This chain connects TRBV9 to TRBJ2-1, with 8 nucleotides matching TRBD2. The CDR3 sequence is 16 residues long. V lost 0 bases to trimming and J lost 4 bases; unmatched junction nucleotides: 6. Germline V gives CDR1 SGDLS, CDR2 YYNGEE. As DNA, the CDR3 is TGTGCCAGCAGCGTAGGAGGTAGCGGGGTGTACAATGAGCAGTTCTTC. It is translated as CASSVGGSGVYNEQFF.

The rearrangement joins TRBV10-3 to TRBJ1-2, with D perhaps TRBD1 (6 bases). This CDR3 is 13 amino acids long. Germline lookup yields CDR1 ENHRY and CDR2 SYGVKD. V was cut by 11 bases and J by 4 bases, with 17 bases left in between. The CDR3 protein is CAVEDRRGYGYTF. The CDR3, as DNA: TGTGCCGTCGAAGACAGGAGAGGCTATGGCTACACCTTC.

The chain recombines TRBV11-2 with TRBJ2-5; 9 bases are shared with TRBD1. The germline gives CDR1 SGHAT, CDR2 FQNNGV. J was trimmed by 1 base and V by 6 bases; bases with no gene match: 6. CDR3 length: 15 amino acids. The CDR3 nucleotides are TGTGCCAGCAGGGACTACAGGGGGCGCCAAGAGACCCAGTACTTC. Protein product: CASRDYRGRQETQYF.

This clone showed up just once. This chain uses TRBV15 with TRBJ1-3, with TRBD1 as a possible D gene (6 bases). This CDR3 has 17 residues. Trimming left V 1 base short and J 4 bases short, with 17 bases between. Looked up from germline, CDR1 is LNHNV and CDR2 is YYDKDF (reference sequence). CDR3 region: CATSRGFGGLYGNTIYF. CDR3 nucleotides: TGTGCCACCAGCAGAGGTTTCGGGGGGCTGTACGGAAACACCATATATTTT.